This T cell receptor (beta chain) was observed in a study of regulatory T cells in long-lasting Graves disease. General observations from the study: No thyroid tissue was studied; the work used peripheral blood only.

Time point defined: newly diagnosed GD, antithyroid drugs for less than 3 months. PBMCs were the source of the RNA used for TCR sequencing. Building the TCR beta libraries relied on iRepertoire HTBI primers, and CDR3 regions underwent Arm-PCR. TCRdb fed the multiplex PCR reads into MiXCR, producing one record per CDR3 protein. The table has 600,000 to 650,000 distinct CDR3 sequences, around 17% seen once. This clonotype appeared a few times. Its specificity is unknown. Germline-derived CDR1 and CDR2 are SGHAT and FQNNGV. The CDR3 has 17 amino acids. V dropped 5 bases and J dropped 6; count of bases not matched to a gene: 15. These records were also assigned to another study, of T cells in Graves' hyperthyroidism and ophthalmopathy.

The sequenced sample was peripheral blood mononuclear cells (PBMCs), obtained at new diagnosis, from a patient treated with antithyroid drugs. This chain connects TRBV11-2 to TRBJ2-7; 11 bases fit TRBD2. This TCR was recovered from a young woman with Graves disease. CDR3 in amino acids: CASSTPIAGGPGAEQYF. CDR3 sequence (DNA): TGTGCCAGCAGCACCCCCATAGCGGGAGGGCCTGGGGCCGAGCAGTACTTC.